This is a list of T cell receptor beta chains from one sample in a study of T cells in localized non-small cell lung cancer. Libraries were prepared by immunoSEQ multiplex PCR; TCRdb keeps only in-frame clonotypes and omits some of them. Altogether thousands of clones are present, around 29% being singletons, with the ten largest covering around a tenth. Sample: normal lung tissue next to the tumor, taken before any cancer treatment. Receptor source: an older male donor with stage III lung adenocarcinoma. The CDR3 runs from the conserved cysteine through the conserved F or W. The D gene is left open where the match is weak. Not all rows give a size; the values are once, few, many and, for expanded clones, a class.

TRBD2	19	TRBV6-8	TRBJ2-6	-	CASSYRASGSTAGANVLTF	TGTGCCAGCAGTTACCGGGCTAGCGGGAGCACAGCAGGGGCCAACGTCCTGACTTTC
-	15	TRBV9	TRBJ2-1	-	CASSVGPSSYNEQFF	TGTGCCAGCAGCGTGGGTCCGAGCTCCTACAATGAGCAGTTCTTC
TRBD2	19	TRBV10-2	TRBJ2-7	-	CASSSMSSGRASGPYEQYF	TGCGCCAGCAGTAGTATGAGTAGCGGGAGGGCCAGTGGCCCCTACGAGCAGTACTTC
-	14	TRBV11-3	TRBJ1-2	-	CASSLGGTRYGYTF	TGTGCCAGCAGCTTAGGAGGGACCCGATATGGCTACACCTTC
-	15	TRBV11-3	TRBJ1-1	few	CASSLDRVGTAEAFF	TGTGCCAGCAGCTTAGACCGGGTGGGTACGGCTGAAGCTTTCTTT
-	14	TRBV11-3	TRBJ2-5	few	CASTLRWGEETQYF	TGTGCCAGCACCCTAAGATGGGGGGAAGAGACCCAGTACTTC
-	15	TRBV13	TRBJ1-2	medium-sized	CASSLVGRANYGYTF	TGTGCCAGCAGCTTAGTGGGCAGAGCTAACTATGGCTACACCTTC
-	13	TRBV6-8	TRBJ2-1	-	CASSSSKEGEQFF	TGTGCCAGTAGTTCCAGCAAGGAGGGTGAGCAGTTCTTC
TRBD1	15	TRBV11-3	TRBJ1-5	-	CASSVGTGDNQPQHF	TGTGCCAGCAGCGTCGGGACAGGGGATAATCAGCCCCAGCATTTT
TRBD1	12	TRBV25-1	TRBJ2-5	-	CASGTGGETQYF	TGTGCCAGCGGGACAGGGGGAGAGACCCAGTACTTC
-	13	TRBV28	TRBJ2-1	-	CASSASSYNEQFF	TGTGCCAGCAGCGCCAGCTCCTACAATGAGCAGTTCTTC
-	15	TRBV11-3	TRBJ2-7	-	CASSIRQPQPFEQYF	TGTGCCAGCAGCATCCGACAGCCCCAACCTTTCGAGCAGTACTTC
-	14	TRBV11-3	TRBJ2-2	-	CASSLQVNTGELFF	TGTGCCAGCAGCTTACAGGTGAACACCGGGGAGCTGTTTTTT
-	14	TRBV30	TRBJ1-2	-	CAWSVEVWGSGYTF	TGTGCCTGGAGTGTAGAAGTTTGGGGGAGTGGCTACACCTTC
-	16	TRBV6-8	TRBJ2-4	-	CASSHLSSGAKNIQYF	TGTGCCAGCAGTCATTTAAGCAGTGGGGCCAAAAACATTCAGTACTTC
TRBD2	15	TRBV15	TRBJ2-1	few	CATSRAGLAGDEQFF	TGTGCCACCAGCAGAGCGGGACTAGCGGGAGATGAGCAGTTCTTC
-	16	TRBV5-1	TRBJ2-2	-	CASSREGSGAPGELFF	TGCGCCAGCAGCCGTGAGGGCTCAGGGGCCCCCGGGGAGCTGTTTTTT
TRBD2	15	TRBV9	TRBJ2-7	few	CASRFSGRANYEQYF	TGTGCCAGCAGATTTAGCGGGAGGGCCAATTACGAGCAGTACTTC
TRBD1	16	TRBV5-1	TRBJ2-3	few	CASSLFDRVGRDTQYF	TGCGCCAGCAGCTTGTTTGACAGGGTAGGCAGAGATACGCAGTATTTT
-	14	TRBV11-3	TRBJ1-5	medium-sized	CASSFRVSGQPQHF	TGTGCCAGCAGCTTCCGGGTATCAGGACAGCCCCAGCATTTT
-	15	TRBV19	TRBJ2-2	few	CASSIGQLNTGELFF	TGTGCCAGTAGTATCGGACAGCTGAACACCGGGGAGCTGTTTTTT
TRBD2	19	TRBV11-3	TRBJ2-1	medium-sized	CASSLGTGVLAGGRNEQFF	TGTGCCAGCAGCCTAGGGACAGGGGTACTAGCGGGAGGTAGGAATGAGCAGTTCTTC
TRBD1	15	TRBV6-8	TRBJ1-1	few	CASSAKTGSDTEAFF	TGTGCCAGCAGTGCTAAGACAGGGTCAGACACTGAAGCTTTCTTT
-	15	TRBV6-8	TRBJ2-7	-	CAIRDRDKYPYEQYF	TGTGCCATCAGGGACCGGGACAAATACCCCTACGAGCAGTACTTC
-	13	TRBV6-8	TRBJ1-1	few	CASNRVVGTEAFF	TGTGCCAGCAATAGGGTCGTAGGCACTGAAGCTTTCTTT
-	15	TRBV7-5	TRBJ2-7	few	CASSPPGLRGYEQYF	TGTGCCAGCAGCCCCCCGGGACTCCGTGGATACGAGCAGTACTTC
-	16	TRBV18	TRBJ2-5	-	CASSPTGQGHQETQYF	TGTGCCAGCTCACCCACGGGCCAGGGGCACCAAGAGACCCAGTACTTC
-	12	TRBV6-8	TRBJ2-7	-	CAISPGPVEQYF	TGTGCCATCAGCCCAGGGCCAGTTGAGCAGTACTTC
TRBD1	17	TRBV6-8	TRBJ2-6	few	CASSLQGALSGANVLTF	TGTGCCAGCAGCCTACAGGGGGCACTGAGTGGGGCCAACGTCCTGACTTTC
-	12	TRBV19	TRBJ1-2	once	CASSIADRGYTF	TGTGCCAGTAGTATAGCCGACAGGGGCTACACCTTC
TRBD2	15	TRBV10-3	TRBJ2-7	few	CAIRGLALGQDEQYF	TGTGCCATCAGAGGACTAGCGCTCGGGCAGGACGAGCAGTACTTC
-	15	TRBV18	TRBJ2-5	-	CASSPPTGPGGTQYF	TGTGCCAGCTCACCACCGACAGGTCCGGGGGGGACCCAGTACTTC
-	15	TRBV11-3	TRBJ2-2	medium-sized	CASSPPDRDTGELFF	TGTGCCAGCAGCCCCCCGGACCGAGACACCGGGGAGCTGTTTTTT